These 17 T cell receptor beta chains were all obtained from the same sample, sequenced in a study of shared clonotypes between healthy human individuals. Terminally differentiated effector memory CD45RA+ cells were excluded by CCR7 positive selection of CD45RO-negative cells. Here immunoSEQ multiplex PCR was the method, and the copy in TCRdb shows in-frame clones only, minus some. Among hundreds of thousands of clones listed, approximately 95% were seen once. Sequencing was performed on naive CD8+ T cells sorted from blood. These receptors came from a young woman in good health.

This clone was counted once. This chain links TRBV19 with TRBJ2-7; perhaps TRBD1 as D (6 bases). This CDR3 region has 14 residues. The germline gives CDR1 LNHDA, CDR2 SQIVND (reference sequence). Trimming shortened V by 4 bases and J by 5 bases, and 15 bases separated the two germline ends. The CDR3 coding sequence is TGTGCCAGTAGTACACGGACAGCCCTGAACGAGCAGTACTTC. Encoded protein: CASSTRTALNEQYF.

The chain is built from TRBV4-1 and TRBJ2-7, with D perhaps TRBD1 (6 bases). Germline CDR1 reads MGHRA; CDR2 reads YSYEKL. V was shortened by 4 bases and J by 0 bases, with 10 bases between the two germline ends. The CDR3 is 14 residues long. DNA of the CDR3: TGCGCCAGCAGCCCCCCGACAGGCTCCTACGAGCAGTACTTC. Its translation: CASSPPTGSYEQYF.

The chain carries TRBV10-3 and TRBJ1-1, with 8 bases identical to TRBD1. The CDR3 spans 16 residues. The germline CDR1 and CDR2 sequences are ENHRY and SYGVKD. V shed 4 bases, J shed 0 bases, and the junction held 7 bases outside the gene matches. Here the CDR3 reads CAISAGQGTMNTEAFF. The CDR3 DNA is TGTGCCATCAGTGCCGGACAGGGAACGATGAACACTGAAGCTTTCTTT.

The V and J genes are TRBV5-4 and TRBJ1-2; TRBD1 aligns across 7 bases. V was pared by 4 bases and J by 8 bases, with 5 bases of the junction left unmatched. The CDR3 covers 12 residues. The germline V gene has CDR1 SGHNT and CDR2 YYREEE (reference sequence). The CDR3 DNA is TGTGCCAGCAGCCCCGGGACAGTCGGCTACACCTTC. This codes for CASSPGTVGYTF.

The chain is built from TRBV7-9 and TRBJ2-5; no clear D. The germline gives CDR1 SEHNR, CDR2 FQNEAQ (reference sequence). Trimming pared 1 base from V and 5 bases from J, leaving 11 bases between. This CDR3 region has 14 residues. This CDR3 is CASSLGGSLETQYF. The CDR3 DNA reads TGTGCCAGCAGCTTAGGGGGTTCGTTGGAGACCCAGTACTTC.

The rearrangement uses TRBV6-5 and TRBJ2-5; D unclear. Germline loops: CDR1 MNHEY, CDR2 SVGAGI. The CDR3 has 15 amino acids. The ends were cut back, 6 bases at V and 0 bases at J, with 14 bases in the middle. CDR3 sequence: CASRKSFSNQETQYF. The CDR3 DNA follows: TGTGCCAGCAGAAAATCTTTCAGCAACCAAGAGACCCAGTACTTC.

The chain carries TRBV7-9 and TRBJ2-1; D gene unclear. Germline V gives CDR1 SEHNR, CDR2 FQNEAQ (reference sequence). The CDR3 is made up of 12 amino acids. V shed 5 bases and J shed 9 bases, with 11 bases lying between them. DNA of the CDR3: TGTGCCAGCAGCCCCCGGGCCGCTGAGCAGTTCTTC. Its translation: CASSPRAAEQFF.

The chain combines TRBV28 with TRBJ1-1; D is uncertain. V gave up 5 bases and J gave up 7 bases, with 17 bases separating them. The CDR3 spans 14 residues. Germline values: CDR1 MDHEN, CDR2 SYDVKM. The CDR3 sequence is CASSQFPVGFEAFF. CDR3 nucleotide sequence: TGTGCCAGCAGTCAATTCCCCGTTGGCTTTGAAGCTTTCTTT.

This chain links TRBV27 with TRBJ2-5, with 7 nucleotides matching TRBD1. The better agreement between TRBJ2-7 and the DNA end casts doubt on the J call. This CDR3 region has 16 residues. Germline-derived CDR1 and CDR2 are MNHEY and SMNVEV (reference sequence). The CDR3 protein is CASSSTPGTASYEQYF. The CDR3 DNA follows: TGTGCCAGCAGTTCAACACCGGGGACAGCTTCCTACGAGCAGTACTTC.

This clone has only one observation. The gene calls are TRBV9 and TRBJ2-1; TRBD2 agrees at 7 bases. Germline assignment: CDR1 SGDLS and CDR2 YYNGEE. CDR3 length: 13 amino acids. V lost 3 bases and J lost 8; bases outside the gene matches: 5. DNA for the CDR3: TGTGCCAGCAGCGAGACTAGCTATGATGAGCAGTTCTTC. As protein: CASSETSYDEQFF.

Comment on this clone: The same CDR3 is also encoded by other DNA sequences in this sample. The chain uses TRBV5-1 and TRBJ2-5; no clear D gene. This CDR3 contains 11 residues. The V and J ends lost 3 bases and 1 base respectively, with 1 base between them. CDR1 and CDR2 (germline): SGHRS, YFSETQ. In DNA, the CDR3 is TGCGCCAGCAGCTCCCAAGAGACCCAGTACTTC. Translation gives CASSSQETQYF.

The rearrangement links TRBV27 to TRBJ2-3; no firm D call. The V end was cut by 4 bases, the J end by 2 bases, with 7 bases between. Looked up from germline, CDR1 is MNHEY and CDR2 is SMNVEV (reference sequence). The CDR3 is 13 residues long. The CDR3 loop reads CASSSYPTDTQYF. The CDR3 DNA reads TGTGCCAGCAGTTCCTACCCCACAGATACGCAGTATTTT.

The chain is built from TRBV5-1 and TRBJ2-2; D is unclear. Germline-derived CDR1 and CDR2 are SGHRS and YFSETQ. The V and J ends lost 2 bases and 7 bases respectively, with 6 bases between them. The CDR3 spans 12 residues. In DNA, the CDR3 is TGCGCCAGCAGCTTCAGTTTCGGGGAGCTGTTTTTT. Its protein is CASSFSFGELFF.

A word on this clone: Other DNA sequences in this specimen translate into the identical CDR3. The rearrangement links TRBV27 to TRBJ1-1; D not resolved. Germline CDR1 MNHEY, CDR2 SMNVEV (reference sequence). The CDR3 contains 15 residues. V lost 0 bases and J lost 2, with 10 bases in between. DNA of the CDR3: TGTGCCAGCAGTTTATCGGTAGGGCTTAACACTGAAGCTTTCTTT. This codes for CASSLSVGLNTEAFF.

The chain links TRBV5-1 to TRBJ2-5; 7 positions match TRBD2. The DNA end favors TRBJ2-7, so the J call may be wrong. The CDR3 is made up of 14 amino acids. Germline V gene data show CDR1 as SGHRS and CDR2 as YFSETQ. The CDR3 reads CASSPMGREFEQYF. The CDR3 bases are TGCGCCAGCAGCCCGATGGGGCGGGAGTTCGAGCAGTACTTC.

The V gene is TRBV11-2, the J gene TRBJ2-1; D tentatively reads TRBD1 or TRBD2 (5 bases each). The CDR3 has 15 residues. Deletions cut 2 bases from V and 9 bases from J, with 17 bases between. The germline CDR1 and CDR2 sequences are SGHAT and FQNNGV. CDR3 DNA: TGTGCCAGCAGCTTAACTGTGGGGCCCGGGATTGAGCAGTTCTTC. Translated: CASSLTVGPGIEQFF. Supplemented by reference TRBV11-2 and TRBJ2-1, the full variable domain reads EAGVAQSPRYKIIEKRQSVAFWCNPISGHATLYWYQQILGQGPKLLIQFQNNGVVDDSQLPKDRFSAERLKGVDSTLKIQPAKLEDSAVYLCASSLTVGPGIEQFFGPGTRLTVL.

The CDR3 nucleotides are TGTGCCAGCAGCCACCAGGGGACCGGGGAGCTGTTTTTT. Its translation is CASSHQGTGELFF. The chain links TRBV7-9 to TRBJ2-2, with D possibly TRBD1 on 6 matching bases. The CDR3 loop spans 13 amino acids. V lost 5 bases to trimming and J lost 5 bases, with 9 bases between them. In germline, CDR1 is SEHNR, CDR2 FQNEAQ (reference sequence).